Below, 3 T cell receptor beta chains from the same sample are listed, as sequenced in a study of tumor-infiltrating lymphocytes in oesophageal squamous cell carcinoma (dated by TCRdb to 2016 to 2017). Library preparation employed PCR. The data were produced on an Illumina HiSeq 2000. TCRdb took the public reads, trimmed them with fastp at Q25, ran MiXCR for clone calling and kept in-frame beta chains. Duplicate CDR3 protein sequences are folded into a single record with the most common DNA and genes. Across this sample there are about 14,000 distinct CDR3 sequences, with roughly half seen only once. Of the sample, 11% to 15% falls within the top ten clones. Sample: blood. The receptors shown here come from a male donor with esophageal squamous cell carcinoma.

The chain is built from TRBV7-4 and TRBJ1-2; 7 nucleotides agree with TRBD1. Unmatched junction bases numbered 5, after V lost 5 bases and J lost 5 bases. Germline V gene lookup returns CDR1 SGHVT and CDR2 SQSDAQ. The CDR3 covers 13 residues. The CDR3 is CASSAGTEYGYTF. CDR3 nucleotide sequence: TGTGCCAGCAGCGCCGGGACAGAGTATGGCTACACCTTC. The entire variable domain, with the rest obtained from reference TRBV7-4 and TRBJ1-2, is as follows: GAGVSQSPRYKVAKRGRDVALRCDSISGHVTLYWYRQTLGQGSEVLTYSQSDAQRDKSGRPSGRFSAERPERSVSTLKIQRTEQGDSAVYLCASSAGTEYGYTFGSGTRLTVV.

V and J are TRBV18 and TRBJ2-5; 9 nucleotides match TRBD1. This CDR3 comprises 14 residues. Per germline, CDR1 KGHSH and CDR2 LQKENI. V lost 3 bases and J lost 5; bases outside the gene matches: 4. This CDR3 reads CASSPGTGFETQYF. CDR3 nucleotide sequence: TGTGCCAGCTCACCCGGGACAGGGTTTGAGACCCAGTACTTC.

This clonotype was counted at least ten times. This chain connects TRBV28 to TRBJ2-7; D is undetermined. Germline CDR1 reads MDHEN; CDR2 reads SYDVKM. CDR3 length: 13 amino acids. Trimming shortened V by 4 bases and J by 2 bases, and 9 bases separated the two germline ends. Written as DNA, the CDR3 is TGTGCCAGCAGTTCCCTAATACCCTACGAGCAGTACTTC. Protein sequence: CASSSLIPYEQYF.